This TCR beta chain is from a study of T cells after yellow fever vaccination. A single record per CDR3 protein comes from TCRdb applying MiXCR to the 5' RACE reads. Of about 300,000 distinct CDR3 sequences listed, under 5% are singletons. Germline lookup yields CDR1 SNHLY and CDR2 FYNNEI. With 10 bases clipped from V and 3 bases from J, the junction kept 5 bases outside the gene matches. The CDR3 spans 13 residues. The chain couples TRBV2 to TRBJ2-1, with 8 bases aligning to TRBD2. The sequence derives from a man between 18 and 35 years old who received the YFV17D yellow fever vaccine. Sequencing was performed on PBMCs, taken 5 days after the yellow fever booster vaccination. Written as DNA, the CDR3 is TGTGCCACCCCGGGACTAGGCTACAATGAGCAGTTCTTC. It codes for CATPGLGYNEQFF.